Below are 7 T cell receptor beta chains sequenced from a single sample in a study of blood T cell repertoires in COVID-19. TCRdb's table, derived via immunoSEQ multiplex PCR, lists solely in-frame clones and lacks some. Of around 320,000 clones detected, roughly 91% appear once; the ten largest clones hold less than 3.5%. Sequencing input: PBMCs or T cells enriched from blood (not recorded which). The receptors stem from a woman between 50 and 59 years old who had been exposed to COVID-19.

The J gene is TRBJ1-1, the V gene TRBV3-1 (or the pseudogene TRBV3-2); the D is unclear. The CDR3 loop spans 16 amino acids. The germline V and J ends were trimmed by 4 bases and 4 bases, with 19 bases remaining between them. Per germline, CDR1 LGHDT and CDR2 YNNKEL (reference sequence). The CDR3 DNA is TGTGCCAGCAGCCCGACAAAGGTCCCGGAGGGCACTGAAGCTTTCTTT. Protein: CASSPTKVPEGTEAFF.

The chain recombines TRBV9 with TRBJ2-1; 9 nucleotides line up with TRBD2. The CDR3 is 15 residues long. Germline V gene lookup returns CDR1 SGDLS and CDR2 YYNGEE. V was pared by 0 bases and J by 8 bases, with 6 bases of the junction left unmatched. In DNA, the CDR3 is TGTGCCAGCAGCGTAGGGGGACTAGCAACCCATGAGCAGTTCTTC. This encodes CASSVGGLATHEQFF.

The chain uses TRBV27 and TRBJ2-5; 8 bases fit TRBD1. The germline V gene has CDR1 MNHEY and CDR2 SMNVEV (reference sequence). V gave up 4 bases and J gave up 5 bases; unmatched junction bases: 18. CDR3 length equals 18 residues. CDR3 amino acids: CASSSRYRTGNWRETQYF. For the CDR3, the DNA is TGTGCCAGCAGTTCCCGATATCGGACAGGGAATTGGAGGGAGACCCAGTACTTC.

V gene TRBV3-1 (or the pseudogene TRBV3-2) combines with J gene TRBJ2-1, with 13 bases identical to TRBD2. In germline, CDR1 is LGHDT, CDR2 YNNKEL (reference sequence). The CDR3 sequence is 16 residues long. With 5 bases clipped from V and 2 bases from J, the junction kept 3 bases outside the gene matches. The CDR3: CASSTTSGGTYNEQFF. The CDR3 nucleotides read TGTGCCAGCAGCACGACTAGCGGGGGGACCTACAATGAGCAGTTCTTC.

The chain uses TRBV27 and TRBJ1-1; D remains unclear. Between the trimmed V and J ends, which lost 2 bases and 5 bases, there was a span of 12 bases. From germline, CDR1 is MNHEY and CDR2 SMNVEV (reference sequence). CDR3 length: 14 amino acids. Here the CDR3 reads CASSLVGAGTEAFF. The CDR3 DNA is TGTGCCAGCAGTTTAGTGGGCGCGGGTACTGAAGCTTTCTTT.

The chain couples TRBV15 to TRBJ2-7, with D tentatively TRBD1 (5 bases). Germline V gene data show CDR1 as LNHNV and CDR2 as YYDKDF (reference sequence). V lost 0 bases and J 4 bases, leaving 13 bases between the germline ends. This CDR3 region has 15 residues. This chain's CDR3 is CATSRDRGSYYEQYF. In DNA form, the CDR3 reads TGTGCCACCAGCAGAGATAGGGGCAGTTATTACGAGCAGTACTTC. The full variable domain, in which reference TRBV15 and TRBJ2-7 provide the parts outside the CDR3, is DAMVIQNPRYQVTQFGKPVTLSCSQTLNHNVMYWYQQKSSQAPKLLFHYYDKDFNNEADTPDNFQSRRPNTSFCFLDIRSPGLGDTAMYLCATSRDRGSYYEQYFGPGTRLTVT.

This clone has only one observation. The chain carries TRBV28 and TRBJ2-3, with a possible D match to TRBD2 (6 bases). Deletions cut 5 bases from V and 2 bases from J, with 14 bases between. The CDR3 sequence is 15 residues long. From germline, CDR1 is MDHEN and CDR2 SYDVKM. The CDR3 sequence is CASSRPRGNTDTQYF. Here the CDR3 DNA reads TGTGCCAGCAGTCGCCCGCGGGGAAACACAGATACGCAGTATTTT.